The next 21 T cell receptor beta chains were all read from a single sample in a study of early T cells in non-severe SARS-CoV-2 infection. TCRdb re-derived calls from the 5' RACE reads in MiXCR, one entry per CDR3 protein. This table has approximately 47,000 distinct CDR3 sequences, approximately 5.7% appearing once. This specimen consisted of whole blood, obtained at baseline. All receptors derive from an adult who was a healthcare worker with PCR-confirmed SARS-CoV-2 infection or an uninfected control (not recorded which).

The chain is built from TRBV10-3 and TRBJ1-1, with D tentatively TRBD1 (5 bases). Germline V gene lookup returns CDR1 ENHRY and CDR2 SYGVKD. V shed 8 bases and J shed 2 bases, with 15 bases lying between them. This CDR3 region has 14 residues. CDR3 sequence reads: CAIAHGTQNTEAFF. The CDR3 DNA sequence: TGTGCCATCGCCCACGGGACCCAAAACACTGAAGCTTTCTTT.

In its sample, this clonotype was seen a few times. The genes are TRBV10-3 and TRBJ2-7, with D unclear. The germline V gene has CDR1 ENHRY and CDR2 SYGVKD. V was pared by 3 bases and J by 3 bases, with 9 bases between. There are 13 residues in the CDR3. In DNA form, the CDR3 reads TGTGCCATCAGTGAACTCGACATCTACGAGCAGTACTTC. Its translation is CAISELDIYEQYF.

This clonotype occurred a few times. The chain carries TRBV7-2 and TRBJ2-7; TRBD1 agrees at 7 bases. The CDR3 is made up of 16 amino acids. V gave up 6 bases and J gave up 3 bases; unmatched junction bases: 14. CDR1 and CDR2 (germline): SGHTA, FQGNSA. The CDR3: CASSLPQGNPLYEQYF. DNA of the CDR3: TGTGCCAGCAGTCTGCCACAGGGGAATCCCCTCTACGAGCAGTACTTC.

This clonotype was detected ten times or more. The rearrangement links TRBV7-9 to TRBJ2-3, with no clear D. The CDR3 extends over 13 amino acids. Between the trimmed V and J ends, which lost 4 bases and 4 bases, there was a span of 9 bases. The V gene's germline CDR1 is SEHNR and CDR2 FQNEAQ (reference sequence). CDR3 DNA sequence: TGTGCCAGCAGCTCCCGACTGGCAGATACGCAGTATTTT. Protein product: CASSSRLADTQYF.

This clonotype was observed at least ten times. The genes are TRBV29-1 and TRBJ1-1; weak D call: TRBD1 (6 bases). Deletions cut 6 bases from V and 6 bases from J, with 20 bases between. The CDR3 runs to 14 residues. Germline V gene sequence: CDR1 SQVTM, CDR2 ANQGSEA. The CDR3 coding sequence is TGCAGCGTGAGCAATACAGGGTGGATCGCTGAAGCTTTCTTT. The encoded protein is CSVSNTGWIAEAFF.

This clonotype was counted many times. The CDR3 reads CASSEIGTALGDEQYF. In nucleotides, the CDR3 is TGTGCCAGCAGTGAGATAGGGACGGCTTTGGGGGACGAGCAGTACTTC. The chain couples TRBV2 to TRBJ2-7, with D perhaps assigned TRBD1 or TRBD2 (5 bases each). V gave up 3 bases and J gave up 5 bases, with 20 bases separating them. Looked up from germline, CDR1 is SNHLY and CDR2 is FYNNEI. CDR3 length: 16 amino acids.

This rearrangement joins TRBV5-1 to TRBJ2-7, with 14 bases matching TRBD2. CDR1 is SGHRS, CDR2 YFSETQ, per germline. The CDR3 sequence is 17 residues long. V trimming: 5 bases; J trimming: 3 bases; junction bases outside the gene matches: 10. The CDR3 DNA sequence: TGCGCCAGCAGTGAAAGATCCGGGACTAGCGGGAGCTACGAGCAGTACTTC. Protein sequence: CASSERSGTSGSYEQYF. The complete variable domain, with remaining parts taken from reference TRBV5-1 and TRBJ2-7, reads KAGVTQTPRYLIKTRGQQVTLSCSPISGHRSVSWYQQTPGQGLQFLFEYFSETQRNKGNFPGRFSGRQFSNSRSEMNVSTLELGDSALYLCASSERSGTSGSYEQYFGPGTRLTVT.

Ten or more counts support this clonotype. The CDR3 sequence is CASSFINFASRQSGYTF. The CDR3 nucleotides read TGTGCCAGCAGTTTCATAAACTTCGCTTCCCGACAGTCCGGCTACACCTTC. This chain joins TRBV28 and TRBJ1-2; D might be TRBD1 (5 bases). This CDR3 is 17 amino acids long. Deletions cut 3 bases from V and 8 bases from J, with 25 bases between. Germline CDR1 MDHEN, CDR2 SYDVKM.

In its sample, this clonotype was seen many times. The V gene is TRBV11-2, the J gene TRBJ2-5; 13 bases are a match to TRBD2. CDR1 and CDR2 (germline): SGHAT, FQNNGV. The length of the CDR3 is 15 residues. The V gene end was trimmed by 5 bases and the J gene end by 5 bases; junction bases not matched to a gene: 5. The CDR3 is CASSTSGRDGETQYF. CDR3 nucleotide sequence: TGTGCCAGCAGCACTAGCGGGAGGGACGGTGAGACCCAGTACTTC.

This clonotype showed up many times. The CDR3 DNA sequence: TGTGCCAGCAGTCCCCGGGACAGTTCCTACGAGCAGTACTTC. Its protein is CASSPRDSSYEQYF. The chain couples TRBV27 to TRBJ2-7; TRBD1 matches at 7 bases. V shed 5 bases, J shed 1 base, and the junction held 5 bases outside the gene matches. CDR3 length: 14 residues. CDR1 and CDR2 from the germline V gene are MNHEY and SMNVEV (reference sequence).

This clonotype came up many times. This chain links TRBV6-2 or TRBV6-3 with TRBJ1-5, with D perhaps TRBD1 (6 bases). Germline CDR1 reads MNHEY; CDR2 reads SVGEGT. This CDR3 has 15 residues. Trimming pared 4 bases from V and 1 base from J, leaving 11 bases between. In DNA form, the CDR3 reads TGTGCCAGCAGTTTGGGGGCGGTAAGCAATCAGCCCCAGCATTTT. It translates to CASSLGAVSNQPQHF.

This clonotype was seen at least ten times. This chain uses TRBV27 with TRBJ2-1, with D tentatively TRBD2 (5 bases). This CDR3 has 13 amino acids. CDR1 is MNHEY, CDR2 SMNVEV, per germline (reference sequence). The germline V and J ends were trimmed by 3 bases and 9 bases, with 12 bases remaining between them. CDR3 DNA sequence: TGTGCCAGCAGTTTGGGTATCACTAGTGAGCAGTTCTTC. It translates to CASSLGITSEQFF.

Ten or more counts support this clonotype. The chain couples TRBV20-1 to TRBJ2-1, with D possibly being TRBD2 (6 bases). Germline V CDR1 and CDR2: DFQATT, SNEGSKA (reference sequence). V lost 1 base and J 3 bases, leaving 13 bases between the germline ends. This CDR3 comprises 15 residues. CDR3: CSARASGVYYNEQFF. Here the CDR3 DNA reads TGCAGTGCTAGAGCATCGGGAGTCTACTACAATGAGCAGTTCTTC.

This clonotype was detected a few times. This chain links TRBV7-9 with TRBJ2-1; 10 bases line up with TRBD2. The germline V gene encodes CDR1 SEHNR and CDR2 FQNEAQ (reference sequence). The CDR3 loop spans 14 amino acids. V was pared by 8 bases and J by 3 bases, with 4 bases of the junction left unmatched. The chain's CDR3 is CASLGLAHYNEQFF. The DNA for the CDR3 is TGTGCCAGCTTGGGACTAGCGCACTACAATGAGCAGTTCTTC.

This clonotype was observed at least ten times. The chain combines TRBV6-5 with TRBJ2-5; possibly TRBD2 for D (5 bases). The CDR3 is made up of 15 amino acids. From germline, CDR1 is MNHEY and CDR2 SVGAGI. V was clipped by 0 bases and J by 1 base, with 9 bases between them. The CDR3 DNA reads as TGTGCCAGCAGTTACTCGACGCGGGTCCAAGAGACCCAGTACTTC. This translates into CASSYSTRVQETQYF.

This chain joins TRBV20-1 and TRBJ2-5; 8 positions match TRBD1. Unmatched junction bases numbered 7, after V lost 6 bases and J lost 4 bases. CDR3 length equals 13 residues. CDR1 DFQATT and CDR2 SNEGSKA come from the germline V gene (reference sequence). The CDR3: CSAGRTGTETQYF. In DNA form, the CDR3 reads TGCAGTGCGGGGAGGACAGGGACAGAGACCCAGTACTTC.

The J gene is TRBJ1-2, the V gene TRBV6-6; TRBD1 matches at 9 bases. J was trimmed by 12 bases and V by 5 bases; bases with no gene match: 7. Germline assignment: CDR1 MNHNY and CDR2 SVGAGI (reference sequence). CDR3 length: 12 amino acids. The CDR3 nucleotides read TGTGCCAGCAGTCACTTGACAGGGGGGAACACCTTC. Residues: CASSHLTGGNTF.

This clonotype was counted a few times. DNA for the CDR3: TGCGCCAGCAGCCAAGTCGAGACTAGCGGGGCTTACGAGCAGTACTTC. Its translation: CASSQVETSGAYEQYF. The chain combines TRBV4-1 with TRBJ2-7; TRBD2 matches at 11 bases. With 1 base clipped from V and 4 bases from J, the junction kept 6 bases outside the gene matches. Germline-derived CDR1 and CDR2 are MGHRA and YSYEKL. The CDR3 contains 16 residues.

The sample holds many counts of this clonotype. This sequence joins TRBV20-1 and TRBJ2-5, with D unclear. Looked up from germline, CDR1 is DFQATT and CDR2 is SNEGSKA (reference sequence). CDR3 length equals 14 residues. The germline V and J ends were trimmed by 3 bases and 2 bases, with 13 bases remaining between them. CDR3 DNA sequence: TGCAGTGCTAGCGTTCCTCCCGGGCAAGAGACCCAGTACTTC. Translated, it gives CSASVPPGQETQYF.

This chain links TRBV24-1 with TRBJ1-2; 7 nucleotides match TRBD1. Germline values: CDR1 KGHDR, CDR2 SFDVKD. The CDR3 spans 16 residues. The V segment lost 3 bases and the J segment 3 bases; nucleotides outside the gene matches: 9. Here the CDR3 reads CATSDAGTDFYYGYTF. CDR3 DNA: TGTGCCACCAGTGATGCCGGGACAGATTTTTACTATGGCTACACCTTC.

The chain uses TRBV4-1 and TRBJ1-2; a possible D gene is TRBD1 (5 bases). Trimming stripped 4 bases from V and 4 bases from J, with 16 bases between. Germline V gene sequence: CDR1 MGHRA, CDR2 YSYEKL. The CDR3 is made up of 15 amino acids. CDR3: CASSLLDGHLYGYTF. The CDR3 DNA is TGCGCCAGCAGCCTCCTAGACGGACACCTCTATGGCTACACCTTC.